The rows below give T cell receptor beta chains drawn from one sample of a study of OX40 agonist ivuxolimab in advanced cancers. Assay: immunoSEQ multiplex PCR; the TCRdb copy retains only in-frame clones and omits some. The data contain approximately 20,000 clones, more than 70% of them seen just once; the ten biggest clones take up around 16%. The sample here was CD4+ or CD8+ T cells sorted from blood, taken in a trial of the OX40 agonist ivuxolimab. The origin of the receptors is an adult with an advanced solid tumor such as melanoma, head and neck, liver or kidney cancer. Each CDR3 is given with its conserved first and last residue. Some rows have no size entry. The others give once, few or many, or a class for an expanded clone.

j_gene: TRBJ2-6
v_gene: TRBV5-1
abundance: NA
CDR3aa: CASGVTARGSGANVLTF

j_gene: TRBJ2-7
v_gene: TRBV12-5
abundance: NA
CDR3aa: CASGWGYEQYF

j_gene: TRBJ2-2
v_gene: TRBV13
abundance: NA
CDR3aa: CASPHGTGELFF

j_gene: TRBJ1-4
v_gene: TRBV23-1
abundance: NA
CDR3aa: CASSQSNEKLFF

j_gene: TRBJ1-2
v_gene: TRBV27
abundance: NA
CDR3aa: CASSRGPYGYTF

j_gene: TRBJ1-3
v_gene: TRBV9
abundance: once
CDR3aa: CASSSHVGSGNTIYF

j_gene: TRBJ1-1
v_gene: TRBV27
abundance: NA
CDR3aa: CASSEGAEAFF

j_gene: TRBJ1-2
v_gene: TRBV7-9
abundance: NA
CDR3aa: CASSQSHIIDGYTF

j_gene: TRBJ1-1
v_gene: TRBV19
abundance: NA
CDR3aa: CASSTAGTLTEAFF

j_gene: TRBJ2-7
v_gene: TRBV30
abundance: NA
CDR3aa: CAWSGGRGSHEQYF

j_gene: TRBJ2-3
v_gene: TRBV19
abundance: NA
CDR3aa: CASSLVPLSGDTQYF

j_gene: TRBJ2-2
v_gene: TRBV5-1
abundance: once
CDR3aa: CASSLGDRNTGELFF

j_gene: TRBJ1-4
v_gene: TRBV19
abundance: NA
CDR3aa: CASSIEVGTANATNEKLFF

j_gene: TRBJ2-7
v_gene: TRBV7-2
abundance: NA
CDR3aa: CASRGDGGWEQYF

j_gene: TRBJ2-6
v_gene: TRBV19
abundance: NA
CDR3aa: CASSKSQSRANVLTF

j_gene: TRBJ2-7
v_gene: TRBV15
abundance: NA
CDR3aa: CATSGEGQGYSYEQYF

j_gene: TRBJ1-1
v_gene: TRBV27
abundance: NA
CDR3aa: CASGDIMNTEAFF

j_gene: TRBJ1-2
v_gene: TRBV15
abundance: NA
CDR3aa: CATSTLDRSNYGYTF

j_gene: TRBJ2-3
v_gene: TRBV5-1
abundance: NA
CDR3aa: CASSLDQEGATDTQYF

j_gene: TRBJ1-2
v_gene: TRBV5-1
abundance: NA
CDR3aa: CASSLWESTRGYTF

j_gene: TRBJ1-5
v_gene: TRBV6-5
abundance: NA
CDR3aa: CASSYGTSNQPQHF

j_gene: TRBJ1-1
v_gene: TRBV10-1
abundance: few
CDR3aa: CASSETQGGSTEAFF

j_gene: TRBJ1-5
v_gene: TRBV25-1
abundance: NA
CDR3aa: CASSERQGHQPQHF

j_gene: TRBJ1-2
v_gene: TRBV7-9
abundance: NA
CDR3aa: CASKDGVTKDNSGGYTF

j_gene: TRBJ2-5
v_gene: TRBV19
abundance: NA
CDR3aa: CASRGPPEETQYF

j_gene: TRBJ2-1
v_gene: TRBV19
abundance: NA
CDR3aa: CASSAEGTGVVEQFF

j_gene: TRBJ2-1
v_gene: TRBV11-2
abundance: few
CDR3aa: CASSLGPEQFF

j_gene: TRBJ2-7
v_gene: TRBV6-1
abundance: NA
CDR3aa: CAGSEGGRQGAEQYF

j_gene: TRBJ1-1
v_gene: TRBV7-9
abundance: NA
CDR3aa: CASSLFGAEEAFF